The clone carrying this T cell receptor beta chain has only a few counts. This sample stems from a study of T cells after yellow fever vaccination. The CDR3 has 14 amino acids. Trimming removed 5 bases from V and 7 bases from J; junction bases left unmatched: 9. Germline V gene sequence: CDR1 MDHEN, CDR2 SYDVKM. TCRdb reprocessed the 5' RACE reads via MiXCR and lists one record per CDR3 protein. The data contain a few hundred thousand distinct CDR3 sequences, over 15% of them singletons. The chain recombines TRBV28 with TRBJ2-7; the match to TRBD2 covers 9 bases. The source is a man younger than 45 who received the YFV17D yellow fever vaccine. This specimen consisted of PBMCs, obtained 15 days after the yellow fever booster vaccination. The CDR3 region has the DNA TGTGCCAGCAGTCCGCCGGGACTAGCATGGGAGCAGTACTTC. This codes for CASSPPGLAWEQYF.